This TCR beta chain was sequenced during a study of blood T cells in healthy people across ages. Of note for this clonotype: Antigen: not known.

Study-wide findings and caveats: Estimated diversity across one million T cells was deemed an underestimate.

V gave up 7 bases and J gave up 0 bases; unmatched junction bases: 7. The V gene's germline CDR1 is DFQATT and CDR2 SNEGSKA (reference sequence). The CDR3 sequence is 14 residues long. The second PCR ran roughly 7 to 12 cycles with a sample-barcoded 5' primer and J-beta primers. Using its own MiXCR run on the 5' RACE reads, TCRdb lists one record per CDR3 protein. The sample consists of some 670,000 distinct CDR3 sequences, about 51% of them appearing once. The receptor was derived from a woman of 80 years or more in good health. Specimen: blood. The V gene is TRBV20-1, the J gene TRBJ2-3; 7 nucleotides align to TRBD2. In DNA, the CDR3 is TGCAGTGTTTCGGGGGGATTTAGCACAGATACGCAGTATTTT. Its translation is CSVSGGFSTDTQYF.